Presented here are 9 T cell receptor beta chains from one specimen sequenced in a study of vaccination effects on CD4 cells after COVID-19. The antigens of these receptors remain unknown. Clones were sequenced by immunoSEQ multiplex PCR, and TCRdb holds only the in-frame ones, with some missing. The sample lists tens of thousands of clones; about 74% were seen once. Having been cultured for around ten days, the cells underwent CD4+ T cell isolation. The sequences come from CD4+ T cells from PBMCs cultured without peptide, collected before COVID-19 vaccination. The receptors originated from a human donor who received a COVID-19 vaccine.

This chain links TRBV6-5 with TRBJ1-1; tentatively, D is TRBD1 (6 bases). This CDR3 region has 13 residues. Germline lookup yields CDR1 MNHEY and CDR2 SVGAGI. The V and J ends lost 8 bases and 1 base respectively, with 11 bases between them. Written as DNA, the CDR3 is TGTGCCAGCGTGGGGGCTCGGAACACTGAAGCTTTCTTT. Translation gives CASVGARNTEAFF.

The J gene is TRBJ1-2, the V gene TRBV12-5, with D maybe TRBD1 (5 bases). This CDR3 has 15 amino acids. Trimming shortened V by 0 bases and J by 5 bases, and 13 bases separated the two germline ends. The V gene's germline CDR1 is LGHNT and CDR2 FRNRAP. CDR3 DNA: TGTGCTAGTGGTTTGGTATCGACAGAAGCTTATGGCTACACCTTC. The encoded protein is CASGLVSTEAYGYTF.

The CDR3 here is CAWSIGQGGYEQYV. In DNA, the CDR3 is TGTGCCTGGAGTATAGGACAGGGGGGTTACGAGCAGTACGTC. The rearrangement joins TRBV30 to TRBJ2-7; 10 bases map to TRBD1. Looked up from germline, CDR1 is GTSNPN and CDR2 is SVGIG (reference sequence). Trimming took 2 bases from V and 4 from J; bases not matched to a gene: 5. The CDR3 runs 14 residues.

This clone was counted only a few times. The V and J genes are TRBV19 and TRBJ1-2; D is perhaps TRBD1 (5 bases). CDR3 length equals 15 residues. Trimming removed 7 bases at V and 0 bases at J, with 15 bases between. Germline V gene sequence: CDR1 LNHDA, CDR2 SQIVND (reference sequence). CDR3: CASNALPDTNYGYTF. CDR3 coding DNA: TGTGCCAGTAACGCACTTCCGGACACTAACTATGGCTACACCTTC.

This chain connects TRBV12-3 or TRBV12-4 to TRBJ1-2, with a weak D call TRBD1 (5 bases). The V gene lost 0 bases and the J gene lost 3 bases, with 5 bases spanning the gap. The length of the CDR3 is 13 residues. The CDR3 nucleotides are TGTGCCAGCAGTTTAGCGACAGACTATGGCTACACCTTC. Translation gives CASSLATDYGYTF.

The rearrangement joins TRBV7-2 to TRBJ1-6; 10 nucleotides line up with TRBD1. The CDR3 is made up of 16 amino acids. V lost 1 base to trimming and J lost 7 bases; unmatched junction nucleotides: 4. Germline V gene data show CDR1 as SGHTA and CDR2 as FQGNSA. The CDR3 DNA reads TGTGCCAGCAGCTTAGGGACAGGGGGTTACAATTCACCCCTCCACTTT. It is translated as CASSLGTGGYNSPLHF.

This chain connects TRBV19 to TRBJ2-6, with unresolved D. V lost 8 bases, J lost 3 bases, and 8 bases lay in between. Looked up from germline, CDR1 is LNHDA and CDR2 is SQIVND (reference sequence). The CDR3 covers 13 residues. This CDR3 reads CASGRVGANVLTF. DNA of the CDR3: TGTGCCAGTGGCCGGGTTGGGGCCAACGTCCTGACTTTC.

The CDR3 spells CASSRDRLDEQYV. CDR3 sequence (DNA): TGTGCCAGCAGCAGGGACAGGCTGGACGAGCAGTACGTC. The chain uses TRBV14 and TRBJ2-7; 8 bases are a match to TRBD1. The CDR3 sequence is 13 residues long. CDR1 is SGHDN, CDR2 FVKESK, per germline. Losses at the gene ends were 5 bases for V and 5 bases for J; bases not matched to a gene: 5.

This chain connects TRBV29-1 to TRBJ1-2, with 10 positions matching TRBD1. J gave up 7 bases and V 3 bases, and 5 bases lay outside the gene matches. Looked up from germline, CDR1 is SQVTM and CDR2 is ANQGSEA. The CDR3 contains 13 residues. Here the CDR3 DNA reads TGCAGCGTTGAGCCCGGACAGGGGGGTGGCTACACCTTC. Its protein product is CSVEPGQGGGYTF.